This section outlines one TCR beta chain sequence together with its context. What this receptor recognizes is not known. Base-call qualities are not available, and no considerably larger clone is one nucleotide away. The CDR3 regions of human TCRbeta chains were analyzed by immunosequencing. In the authors' own workflow: TCRs in the repertoires were matched against a reference library of SARS-CoV-2-specific TCRs that had been generated with the MIRA antigen-specificity platform. Breadth was defined as the fraction of unique TCRs that were SARS-CoV-2-associated, and depth was defined as the fraction of total T cells that were SARS-CoV-2-associated. Using the MIRA data, each spike-specific TCR was mapped to the spike region that the TCR reacts to and placed in a CD4 or CD8 class. Log10-transformed breadth and depth values were compared by one-way ANOVA with Sidak's multiple comparisons tests. The table comes from immuneACCESS by way of TCRdb, which keeps in-frame sequences with V and J called. Part of the clones is missing from these tables; in studies checked, under half for an unresolved V gene and the rest for unknown reasons. D and trimming come from the DNA, and the V and J calls and clone size come from that table. Present in this sample are about 180,000 clones, about nine tenths of which were seen just once. Together, the top ten hold 1.9% of the sample.

The entry originates in a study of T cell responses to AZD1222 COVID-19 vaccine (dated by TCRdb to the early 2020s). In the study overall: AZD1222 recipients given second doses at about 4 weeks or at about 12 weeks were pooled, since spike-specific TCR depth and breadth were not found to differ between the two schedules. Trial participants were enrolled by age into subgroups of 18-55, 56-69 and 70-plus years, and around 150, 29 and 61 TCR-sequenced participants, respectively, were included in these subgroups. A total of about 230 trial participants underwent TCR sequencing, of whom 200 to 220 received two doses of AZD1222 and some 25 received two doses of the MenACWY control vaccine.

What the work shows at the level of the full study, not this receptor alone: Because no day 14 peak-response samples were available, repertoires were characterized only after the peak T cell response. After two AZD1222 doses, both the breadth and the depth of spike-specific TCRs were significantly higher than at day 0 and than in MenACWY recipients. In the small 56-69-year group, the increase in depth fell short of significance, most likely because of low power. The vaccine-associated CD4 TCRs covered the entire spike protein, and the dominant responses fell in regions 160-218 and 743-854. Conclusions about previously exposed vaccinees are limited, since just a handful of AZD1222 recipients were seropositive for SARS-CoV-2 at baseline. Reportedly, almost half of the unique spike-specific TCRs recognized epitopes lying outside the regions that are mutated in the B.1.351 and B.1.1.7 variants. Most participants were white British and females outnumbered males, and the authors suggested that clonal diversity may have been underestimated.

The sample's time point label, in plain terms: baseline before first vaccination. Samples from vaccinated people were obtained from the UK trials COV001 and COV002, which included a single-blind randomized controlled phase 2/3 trial of AZD1222 (ChAdOx1 nCoV-19) in healthy adults. Trial participant PBMC samples were collected at day 0 and day 28 after the second dose for TCRbeta chain sequencing. The V end loses 0 bases and the J end loses 6 bases, and a stretch of 15 bases separates them. From a lookup of the germline V gene, CDR1 and CDR2 are SGHDT and YYEEEE. The CDR3, from cysteine to phenylalanine, totals 15 residues. CDR3 DNA is the only sequence kept; it has 45 bases, read in frame from the first base.

The TCR originated in an adult in good health. Source: peripheral blood, taken on day 0 of AZD1222 vaccination. The chain links TRBV5-6 with TRBJ1-2, with TRBD1 perhaps the D gene, on 5 matching bases. CDR3 reads: CASSLVGRVIDGYTF. The nucleotide sequence is TGTGCCAGCAGCTTGGTGGGCAGGGTGATAGATGGCTACACCTTC.